Included here is one TCR beta chain sequence, with context. This sample was taken from a study of OX40 agonist ivuxolimab in advanced cancers. Assay used: immunoSEQ multiplex PCR; TCRdb lists only in-frame clones, some missing. The profile shows tens of thousands of clones, 90% to 95% of them singletons. CDR3 length equals 14 residues. V lost 8 bases and J lost 2, with 15 bases in between. Germline CDR1 and CDR2: LNHDA and SQIVND (reference sequence). The chain links TRBV19 to TRBJ1-2; D unclear. The source material was CD4+ or CD8+ T cells sorted from blood, sampled in a trial of the OX40 agonist ivuxolimab. The TCR originated in an adult with an advanced solid tumor such as melanoma, head and neck, liver or kidney cancer. The CDR3 region has the DNA TGTGCCAGTGGATCACGGACGGACAACTATGGCTACACCTTC. Amino acids: CASGSRTDNYGYTF. Filled out from reference TRBV19 and TRBJ1-2, the complete variable domain reads DGGITQSPKYLFRKEGQNVTLSCEQNLNHDAMYWYRQDPGQGLRLIYYSQIVNDFQKGDIAEGYSVSREKKESFPLTVTSAQKNPTAFYLCASGSRTDNYGYTFGSGTRLTVV.